This T cell receptor beta chain was documented in a study of T cells after yellow fever vaccination. About the study: It was SMART-Seq v4 Ultra Low Input that prepared the fractions with low cell numbers. General study points: Once the booster was given, most primary-vaccination clones reappeared, at around 95% for CD4 and around 90% for CD8. CD4 and CD8 compartments shared a small share of clonotypes. Weaker overall was a secondary response that nonetheless peaked faster, on day 5 versus 15.

From germline, CDR1 is SGHRS and CDR2 YFSETQ. The CDR3 consists of 15 residues. Germline trimming cut 4 bases from V and 2 bases from J; bases unmatched to any gene: 8. In its sample, this clonotype was seen a few times. Its matching antigen is unknown. TCRdb processed the 5' RACE reads anew with MiXCR; each CDR3 protein has one entry. The sample contains around 530,000 distinct CDR3 sequences, roughly a sixth of which appear only once. V and J are TRBV5-1 and TRBJ1-1, with 7 positions matching TRBD1. This TCR came from a man between 18 and 35 years old who received the YFV17D yellow fever vaccine. Sequencing was performed on PBMCs, taken around 5 days after the first yellow fever vaccination. CDR3 sequence reads: CASSRDGQVNTEAFF. CDR3 nucleotides: TGCGCCAGCAGCCGGGATGGACAGGTAAACACTGAAGCTTTCTTT.